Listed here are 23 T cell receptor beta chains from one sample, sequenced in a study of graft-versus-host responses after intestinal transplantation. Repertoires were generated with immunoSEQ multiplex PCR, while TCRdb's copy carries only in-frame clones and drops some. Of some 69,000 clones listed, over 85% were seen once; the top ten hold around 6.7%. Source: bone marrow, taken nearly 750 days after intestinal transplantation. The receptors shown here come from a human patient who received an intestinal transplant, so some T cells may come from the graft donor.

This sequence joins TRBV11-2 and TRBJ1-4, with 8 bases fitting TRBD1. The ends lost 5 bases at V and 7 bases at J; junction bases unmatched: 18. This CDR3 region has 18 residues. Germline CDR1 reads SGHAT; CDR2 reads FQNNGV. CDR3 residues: CASSPLHIDDRGGEKLFF. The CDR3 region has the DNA TGTGCCAGCAGCCCTCTTCACATAGACGACAGGGGAGGTGAAAAACTGTTTTTT. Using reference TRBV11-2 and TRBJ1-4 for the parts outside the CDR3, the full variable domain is EAGVAQSPRYKIIEKRQSVAFWCNPISGHATLYWYQQILGQGPKLLIQFQNNGVVDDSQLPKDRFSAERLKGVDSTLKIQPAKLEDSAVYLCASSPLHIDDRGGEKLFFGSGTQLSVL.

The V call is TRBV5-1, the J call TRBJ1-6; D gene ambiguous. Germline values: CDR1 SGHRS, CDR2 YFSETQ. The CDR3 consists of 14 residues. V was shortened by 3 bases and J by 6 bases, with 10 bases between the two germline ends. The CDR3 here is CASSSTRANSPLHF. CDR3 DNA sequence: TGCGCCAGCAGCTCTACAAGAGCTAATTCACCCCTCCACTTT.

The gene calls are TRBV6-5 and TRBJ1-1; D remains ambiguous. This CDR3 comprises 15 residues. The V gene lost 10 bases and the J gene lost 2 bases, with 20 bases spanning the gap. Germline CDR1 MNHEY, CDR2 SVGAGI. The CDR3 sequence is CATKGGSNLNTEAFF. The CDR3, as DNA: TGTGCCACTAAGGGAGGCAGCAACTTAAACACTGAAGCTTTCTTT.

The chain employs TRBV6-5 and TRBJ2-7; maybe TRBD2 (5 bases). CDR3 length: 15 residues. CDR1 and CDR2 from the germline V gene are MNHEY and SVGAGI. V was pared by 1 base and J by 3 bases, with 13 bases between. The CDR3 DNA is TGTGCCAGCAGTTACTTGGACTCCGGGAACTACGAGCAGTACTTC. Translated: CASSYLDSGNYEQYF.

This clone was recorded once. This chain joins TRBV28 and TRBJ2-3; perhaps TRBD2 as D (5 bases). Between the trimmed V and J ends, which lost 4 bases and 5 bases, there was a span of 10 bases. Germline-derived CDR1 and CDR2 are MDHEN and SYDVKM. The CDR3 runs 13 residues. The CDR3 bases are TGTGCCAGCAGTTGGGAGAATGGAGATACGCAGTATTTT. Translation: CASSWENGDTQYF.

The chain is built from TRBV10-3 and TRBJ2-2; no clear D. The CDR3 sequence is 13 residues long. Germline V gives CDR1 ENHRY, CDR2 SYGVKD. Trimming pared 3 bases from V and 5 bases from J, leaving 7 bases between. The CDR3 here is CAISDSATGELFF. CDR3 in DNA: TGTGCCATCAGTGATTCTGCGACCGGGGAGCTGTTTTTT.

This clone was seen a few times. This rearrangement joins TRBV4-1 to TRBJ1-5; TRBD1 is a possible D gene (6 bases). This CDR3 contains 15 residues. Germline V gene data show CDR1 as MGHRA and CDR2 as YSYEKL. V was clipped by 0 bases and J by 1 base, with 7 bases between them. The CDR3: CASSQDQGSNQPQHF. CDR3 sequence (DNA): TGCGCCAGCAGCCAAGACCAGGGGAGCAATCAGCCCCAGCATTTT.

The CDR3 DNA sequence: TGTGCCAGCTTGGGTGGGGAGACCCAGTACTTC. As protein: CASLGGETQYF. The chain joins TRBV6-1 to TRBJ2-5; D remains ambiguous. V was pared by 8 bases and J by 5 bases, with 9 bases between. Germline CDR1 and CDR2: MNHNS and SASEGT. CDR3 length: 11 residues.

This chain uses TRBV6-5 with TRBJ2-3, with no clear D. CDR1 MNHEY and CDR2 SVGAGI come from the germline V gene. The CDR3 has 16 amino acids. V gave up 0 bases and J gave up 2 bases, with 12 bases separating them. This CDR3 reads CASSYSSDQATDTQYF. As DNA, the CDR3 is TGTGCCAGCAGTTACTCCTCAGACCAAGCCACAGATACGCAGTATTTT.

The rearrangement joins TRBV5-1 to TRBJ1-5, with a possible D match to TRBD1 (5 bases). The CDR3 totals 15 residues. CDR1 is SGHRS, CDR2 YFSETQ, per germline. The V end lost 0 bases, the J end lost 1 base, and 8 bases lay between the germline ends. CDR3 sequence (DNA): TGCGCCAGCAGCTTGGCGGGGGGGAGCAATCAGCCCCAGCATTTT. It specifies CASSLAGGSNQPQHF. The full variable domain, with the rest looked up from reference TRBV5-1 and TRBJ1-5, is KAGVTQTPRYLIKTRGQQVTLSCSPISGHRSVSWYQQTPGQGLQFLFEYFSETQRNKGNFPGRFSGRQFSNSRSEMNVSTLELGDSALYLCASSLAGGSNQPQHFGDGTRLSIL.

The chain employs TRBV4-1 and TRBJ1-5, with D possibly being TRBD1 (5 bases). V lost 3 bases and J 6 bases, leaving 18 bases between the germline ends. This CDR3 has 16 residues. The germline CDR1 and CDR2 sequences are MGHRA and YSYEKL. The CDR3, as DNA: TGCGCCAGCAGCCATATTATCCCCGGGAGGGGTCAGCCCCAGCATTTT. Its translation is CASSHIIPGRGQPQHF.

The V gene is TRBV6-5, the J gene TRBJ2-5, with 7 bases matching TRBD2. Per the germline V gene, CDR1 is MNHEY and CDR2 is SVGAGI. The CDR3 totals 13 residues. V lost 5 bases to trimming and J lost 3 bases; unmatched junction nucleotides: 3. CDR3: CASSQRGEETQYF. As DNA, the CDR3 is TGTGCCAGCAGTCAGCGGGGCGAAGAGACCCAGTACTTC.

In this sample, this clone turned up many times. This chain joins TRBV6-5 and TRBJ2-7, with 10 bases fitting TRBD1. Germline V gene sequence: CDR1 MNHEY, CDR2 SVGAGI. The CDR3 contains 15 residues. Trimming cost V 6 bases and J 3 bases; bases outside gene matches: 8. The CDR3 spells CASRPGTGAVYEQYF. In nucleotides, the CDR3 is TGTGCCAGCAGACCAGGGACAGGGGCGGTCTACGAGCAGTACTTC.

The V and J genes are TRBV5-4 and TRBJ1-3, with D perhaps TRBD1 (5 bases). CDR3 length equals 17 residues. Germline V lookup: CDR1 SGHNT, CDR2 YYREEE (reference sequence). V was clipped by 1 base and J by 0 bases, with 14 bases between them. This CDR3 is CASSLSLGLSSGNTIYF. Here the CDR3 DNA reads TGTGCCAGCAGCTTGAGTCTGGGGCTGAGCTCTGGAAACACCATATATTTT. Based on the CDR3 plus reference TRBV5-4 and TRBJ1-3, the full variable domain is ETGVTQSPTHLIKTRGQQVTLRCSSQSGHNTVSWYQQALGQGPQFIFQYYREEENGRGNFPPRFSGLQFPNYSSELNVNALELDDSALYLCASSLSLGLSSGNTIYFGEGSWLTVV.

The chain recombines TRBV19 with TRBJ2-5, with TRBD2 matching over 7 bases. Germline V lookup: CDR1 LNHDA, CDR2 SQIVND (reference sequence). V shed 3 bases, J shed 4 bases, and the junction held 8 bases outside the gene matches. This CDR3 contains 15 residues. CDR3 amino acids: CASSMGGVLGETQYF. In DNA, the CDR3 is TGTGCCAGTAGTATGGGGGGGGTCCTGGGAGAGACCCAGTACTTC. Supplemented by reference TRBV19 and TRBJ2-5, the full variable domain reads DGGITQSPKYLFRKEGQNVTLSCEQNLNHDAMYWYRQDPGQGLRLIYYSQIVNDFQKGDIAEGYSVSREKKESFPLTVTSAQKNPTAFYLCASSMGGVLGETQYFGPGTRLLVL.

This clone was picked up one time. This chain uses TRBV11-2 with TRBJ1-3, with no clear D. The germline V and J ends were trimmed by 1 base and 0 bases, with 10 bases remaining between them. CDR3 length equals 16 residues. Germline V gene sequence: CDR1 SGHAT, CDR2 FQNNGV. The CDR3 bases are TGTGCCAGCAGCTTAGGACTGATCAACTCTGGAAACACCATATATTTT. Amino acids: CASSLGLINSGNTIYF.

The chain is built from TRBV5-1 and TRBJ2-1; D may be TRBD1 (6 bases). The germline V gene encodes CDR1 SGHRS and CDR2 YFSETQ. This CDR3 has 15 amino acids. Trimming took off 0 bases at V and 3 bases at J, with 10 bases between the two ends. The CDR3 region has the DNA TGCGCCAGCAGCTTGGTACAGGGCAGCTACAATGAGCAGTTCTTC. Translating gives CASSLVQGSYNEQFF.

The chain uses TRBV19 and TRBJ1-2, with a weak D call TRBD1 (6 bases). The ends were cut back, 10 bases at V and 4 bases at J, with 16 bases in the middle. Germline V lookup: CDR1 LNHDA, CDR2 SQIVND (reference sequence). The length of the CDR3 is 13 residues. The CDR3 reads CATETGLGYGYTF. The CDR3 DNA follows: TGTGCCACCGAAACAGGGCTTGGCTATGGCTACACCTTC.

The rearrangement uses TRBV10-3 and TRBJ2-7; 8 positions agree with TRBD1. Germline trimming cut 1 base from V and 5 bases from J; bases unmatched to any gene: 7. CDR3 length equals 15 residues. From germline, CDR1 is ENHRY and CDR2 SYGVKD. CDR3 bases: TGTGCCATCAGTGAGTATGGACAGGGTAATGACGAGCAGTACTTC. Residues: CAISEYGQGNDEQYF.

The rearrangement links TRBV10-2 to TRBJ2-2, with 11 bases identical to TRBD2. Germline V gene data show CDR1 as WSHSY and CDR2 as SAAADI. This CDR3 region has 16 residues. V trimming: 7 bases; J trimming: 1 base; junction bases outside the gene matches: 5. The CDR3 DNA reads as TGCGCCAGCAAAGGCCTAGCGGGAGGGAACACCGGGGAGCTGTTTTTT. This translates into CASKGLAGGNTGELFF.

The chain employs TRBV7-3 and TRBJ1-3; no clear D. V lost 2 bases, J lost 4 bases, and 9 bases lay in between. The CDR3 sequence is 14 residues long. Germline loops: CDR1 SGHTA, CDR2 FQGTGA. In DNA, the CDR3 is TGTGCCAGCAGCTTAGGGCTGGAGGGAAACACCATATATTTT. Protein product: CASSLGLEGNTIYF.

The CDR3 DNA follows: TGCGCCAGCAGCCAAGAGAGGGGGGGGTGGCCCCAGCATTTT. Its translation: CASSQERGGWPQHF. The chain is built from TRBV4-1 and TRBJ1-5; possible D gene TRBD1, 6 bases. The V and J ends lost 0 bases and 9 bases respectively, with 12 bases between them. The CDR3 loop spans 14 amino acids. Germline CDR1 MGHRA, CDR2 YSYEKL.

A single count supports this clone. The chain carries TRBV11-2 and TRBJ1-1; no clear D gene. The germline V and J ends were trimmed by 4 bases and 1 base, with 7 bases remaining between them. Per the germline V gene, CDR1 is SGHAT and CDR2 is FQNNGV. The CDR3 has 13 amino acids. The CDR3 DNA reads TGTGCCAGCAGCTCAATATGGAACACTGAAGCTTTCTTT. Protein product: CASSSIWNTEAFF. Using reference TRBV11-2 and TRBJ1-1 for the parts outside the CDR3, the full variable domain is EAGVAQSPRYKIIEKRQSVAFWCNPISGHATLYWYQQILGQGPKLLIQFQNNGVVDDSQLPKDRFSAERLKGVDSTLKIQPAKLEDSAVYLCASSSIWNTEAFFGQGTRLTVV.